Listed below are T cell receptor beta chains from one sample, sequenced in a study of shared clonotypes between healthy human individuals. Repertoires were generated with immunoSEQ multiplex PCR, while TCRdb's copy carries only in-frame clones and drops some. Of about 700,000 clones in the sample, about 91% were seen once. Input material: naive CD8+ T cells sorted from blood. The source is a man aged 25 to 40 in good health. Each CDR3 is given with its conserved first and last residue. The D gene is left open where the match is weak. Size tells how often a clone was seen (once, few, many) or the class of an expanded clone, and some rows leave it out.

TGTGCCAGCAGTTCGCCCACTCCCTACGAGCAGTACTTC | CASSSPTPYEQYF | . | TRBJ2-7 | TRBV28 | .
TGTGCCAGCAGTTACGGACAGGGGGCCGGGGAGCTGTTTTTT | CASSYGQGAGELFF | . | TRBJ2-2 | TRBV6-5 | TRBD1
TGTGCCAGCAGTTTCCCCTCCCCGGGCGGTTTATCGTACCAAGAGACCCAGTACTTC | CASSFPSPGGLSYQETQYF | . | TRBJ2-5 | TRBV28 | .
TGTGCCAGCAGTTTACTAGGACTAGCGACCAATGAGCAGTTCTTC | CASSLLGLATNEQFF | . | TRBJ2-1 | TRBV28 | TRBD2
TGCGCCAGCAGCGAACAGGGGGCGCGTAGCACAGATACGCAGTATTTT | CASSEQGARSTDTQYF | . | TRBJ2-3 | TRBV4-1 | TRBD1
TGTGCCAGCAACCTGAAGGGACTACTAAGCTACGAGCAGTACTTC | CASNLKGLLSYEQYF | . | TRBJ2-7 | TRBV13 | TRBD2
TGTGCCAGCAGCGGGGATAGGAGGTCAGATACGCAGTATTTT | CASSGDRRSDTQYF | . | TRBJ2-3 | TRBV11-2 | .
TGTGCCAGCAGCCGAAAGGCATCGCGACTAGCCGTCGGAGTTTCCTACGAGCAGTACTTC | CASSRKASRLAVGVSYEQYF | . | TRBJ2-7 | TRBV7-6 | TRBD2
TGTGCCAGCAGCTTAGGAGACATGAGCTCCTACGAGCAGTACTTC | CASSLGDMSSYEQYF | . | TRBJ2-7 | TRBV5-4 | .
TGCGCCAGCAGCTTGTACACCGGGGAGCTGTTTTTT | CASSLYTGELFF | . | TRBJ2-2 | TRBV5-1 | .
TGTGCCAGCAGCACCGGACTAGCGTCCTCCTACGAGCAGTACTTC | CASSTGLASSYEQYF | . | TRBJ2-7 | TRBV7-9 | TRBD2
TGTGCCAGCAGTTTACTTAGATCTGGGGCCAACGTCCTGACTTTC | CASSLLRSGANVLTF | . | TRBJ2-6 | TRBV27 | .
TGTGCTAGTGGTTTGGAGCCCAATGAGCAGTTCTTC | CASGLEPNEQFF | . | TRBJ2-1 | TRBV12-5 | .
TGTGCCAGCAGCCTTCGGACTAGCGGGAGTATCTACAATGAGCAGTTCTTC | CASSLRTSGSIYNEQFF | . | TRBJ2-1 | TRBV7-2 | TRBD2
TGTGCCAGCAGGGAGCGGGAATTCACAGATACGCAGTATTTT | CASREREFTDTQYF | . | TRBJ2-3 | TRBV7-2 | TRBD2
TGTGCCAGCAGCTTAGGTACTCTTCGGGGGGAAGTCAATGAGCAGTTCTTC | CASSLGTLRGEVNEQFF | once | TRBJ2-1 | TRBV7-6 | TRBD2
TGTGCCAGTAGTATCTCCCCTAACGGTCCCGAAGAGACCCAGTACTTC | CASSISPNGPEETQYF | . | TRBJ2-5 | TRBV19 | .
TGCAGCGTTGAAGCCGGAGAGTCGCACGAGCAGTACTTC | CSVEAGESHEQYF | . | TRBJ2-7 | TRBV29-1 | .
TGTGCCAGCAGCTTAGAAGCGACAGTAAATTCACCCCTCCACTTT | CASSLEATVNSPLHF | once | TRBJ1-6 | TRBV11-2 | .
TGTGCCACCAGCTGGACAGGGGCAAACACCGGGGAGCTGTTTTTT | CATSWTGANTGELFF | . | TRBJ2-2 | TRBV15 | TRBD1
TGTGCCAGCAGGACTAGCGGGAGCCACAATGAGCAGTTCTTC | CASRTSGSHNEQFF | . | TRBJ2-1 | TRBV2 | TRBD2
TGTGCCAGCAGTTCCGGGACTTTGACCTATGGCTACACCTTC | CASSSGTLTYGYTF | few | TRBJ1-2 | TRBV6-5 | .
TGTGCCAGCTCGCCGGGCCTCAGAGGCTACACCTTC | CASSPGLRGYTF | few | TRBJ1-2 | TRBV18 | .
TGTGCCAGCACCACCCGTGCGGTTAACTATGGCTACACCTTC | CASTTRAVNYGYTF | . | TRBJ1-2 | TRBV5-4 | .
TGTGCCAGCAGTTTACGCGGACCGAGTACAGATACGCAGTATTTT | CASSLRGPSTDTQYF | . | TRBJ2-3 | TRBV28 | .
TGTGCCAGCAGCCAAGGTTCAGGGGGCGCGGAGACCCAGTACTTC | CASSQGSGGAETQYF | . | TRBJ2-5 | TRBV14 | TRBD1
TGTGCCAGCAGCTTGGGGCAGGGTCGCGAATACGAGCAGTACTTC | CASSLGQGREYEQYF | . | TRBJ2-7 | TRBV7-7 | .
TGCGCCAGCAGCTGGGACAGAAATTTCAACGGGGAGCTGTTTTTT | CASSWDRNFNGELFF | . | TRBJ2-2 | TRBV5-1 | TRBD1
TGTGCCAGCAGCTTTGTTTGGGCCGAAGGCTACACCTTC | CASSFVWAEGYTF | . | TRBJ1-2 | TRBV7-8 | .
TGTGCCAGTAGTATAGATACACCGGGGTCCAACAATGAGCAGTTCTTC | CASSIDTPGSNNEQFF | once | TRBJ2-1 | TRBV19 | .
TGTGCCAGCAGCGGTATTGGGGTTGCCTACGAGCAGTACTTC | CASSGIGVAYEQYF | . | TRBJ2-7 | TRBV11-2 | .
TGTGCCAGCAGTCTAGCGGGAGCTACCTACGAGCAGTACTTC | CASSLAGATYEQYF | . | TRBJ2-7 | TRBV7-2 | TRBD2
TGTGCTAGCAGCTTAGTTGCGGGAGAGAGCTCCTACAATGAGCAGTTCTTC | CASSLVAGESSYNEQFF | . | TRBJ2-1 | TRBV7-7 | TRBD2
TGTGCCAGCAGCTTAGACGTTTGGGGCGCGAGAACTGAAGCTTTCTTT | CASSLDVWGARTEAFF | . | TRBJ1-1 | TRBV11-2 | .
TGTGCCAGCAGCCCCCGCCCCTACAATGAGCAGTTCTTC | CASSPRPYNEQFF | once | TRBJ2-1 | TRBV7-2 | .
TGTGCCAGCAGCTTGGCAAGGGACAGTAGCAATCAGCCCCAGCATTTT | CASSLARDSSNQPQHF | . | TRBJ1-5 | TRBV5-8 | TRBD1
TGCGCCAGCAGCTTCCTCTTCGGGAATGAGCAGTTCTTC | CASSFLFGNEQFF | . | TRBJ2-1 | TRBV5-1 | .
TGTGCCAGCGGAACTGAGGGGGGCTACACCTTC | CASGTEGGYTF | . | TRBJ1-2 | TRBV7-9 | .
TGTGCCAGCTCAGACAGGCAAATCTACGAGCAGTACTTC | CASSDRQIYEQYF | few | TRBJ2-7 | TRBV13 | .
TGTGCCAGCCACCCGGGACAGGGGTACAATGAGCAGTTCTTC | CASHPGQGYNEQFF | . | TRBJ2-1 | TRBV2 | TRBD1
TGTGCCAGCAGCCGCCACCGGGGACAGGGAGGATACAATGAGCAGTTCTTC | CASSRHRGQGGYNEQFF | . | TRBJ2-1 | TRBV16 | TRBD1
TGTGCCAGCAGCTTAGGTCCCGAGCAGTACTTC | CASSLGPEQYF | . | TRBJ2-7 | TRBV7-9 | .
TGTGCCAGCAGTGGAGGACGGCTAGCGGGGAACACGAGTAATGAGCAGTTCTTC | CASSGGRLAGNTSNEQFF | . | TRBJ2-1 | TRBV6-4 | TRBD2
TGTGCCAGCAGCAACCCCCGACAGAACCGAGCTTCTAACTATGGCTACACCTTC | CASSNPRQNRASNYGYTF | . | TRBJ1-2 | TRBV21-1 | .
TGTGCCAGCAGTTTCAGCGGGACCTACAATGAGCAGTTCTTC | CASSFSGTYNEQFF | . | TRBJ2-1 | TRBV27 | TRBD2
TGTGCCAGCAGTCCCCCCGGGACAGGGGCCGACACTGAAGCTTTCTTT | CASSPPGTGADTEAFF | few | TRBJ1-1 | TRBV27 | TRBD1
TGTGCCAGCAGCCTCCTTAGTACCGATGAGCAGTTCTTC | CASSLLSTDEQFF | . | TRBJ2-1 | TRBV6-5 | .
TGCGCCAGCAGCCAAGACACCTCCTTGGCGAGTGGCTACACCTTC | CASSQDTSLASGYTF | . | TRBJ1-2 | TRBV4-3 | .
TGTGCCAGCAGTGAGGACAGATCCTACGAGCAGTACTTC | CASSEDRSYEQYF | . | TRBJ2-7 | TRBV2 | .
TGTGCCAGCAGCCAACCAGGTGACCTGACTAGTGGCTACACCTTC | CASSQPGDLTSGYTF | . | TRBJ1-2 | TRBV7-9 | .
TGCGCCAGCCAGACAGCGAGCTCCTACAATGAGCAGTTCTTC | CASQTASSYNEQFF | . | TRBJ2-1 | TRBV4-1 | .
TGCGCCAGCAGCCAGACTAGCGGGAGGGCCTCCTACGAGCAGTACTTC | CASSQTSGRASYEQYF | few | TRBJ2-7 | TRBV4-1 | TRBD2
TGTGCCAGCAGCTTTTCTACGGGGAGCACTGAAGCTTTCTTT | CASSFSTGSTEAFF | . | TRBJ1-1 | TRBV7-9 | .
TGTGCCAGCAGCCCCCCTGCAGGGCGCGAGCAGTACTTC | CASSPPAGREQYF | . | TRBJ2-7 | TRBV11-2 | .
TGTGCTAGCAGCCCCGGGGTTCCCTTGAACACCGGGGAGCTGTTTTTT | CASSPGVPLNTGELFF | . | TRBJ2-2 | TRBV7-7 | .
TGTGCCAGCAGTGAAGCGGTTTGGACAGGGACCTACGAGCAGTACTTC | CASSEAVWTGTYEQYF | . | TRBJ2-7 | TRBV2 | TRBD1
TGTGCCAGCAGGGGAGATCAGGCTGAGCAGTTCTTC | CASRGDQAEQFF | . | TRBJ2-1 | TRBV14 | .
TGTGCCAGCAGTTACTCGGGGGGGGTCACTGAAGCTTTCTTT | CASSYSGGVTEAFF | . | TRBJ1-1 | TRBV6-5 | .
TGTGCCAGCAGCTTTGTGGGACAGACTTTCGATGAGCAGTTCTTC | CASSFVGQTFDEQFF | . | TRBJ2-1 | TRBV11-2 | TRBD1
TGCGCCAGCCAATCCCAGGGGGCGACCGGGGAGCTGTTTTTT | CASQSQGATGELFF | . | TRBJ2-2 | TRBV10-2 | TRBD1